This is a list of T cell receptor beta chains from one sample in a study of blood T cell repertoires in COVID-19. Here immunoSEQ multiplex PCR was the method, and the copy in TCRdb shows in-frame clones only, minus some. The data hold around 230,000 clones, with 70% to 85% observed a single time. The sequenced sample consisted of peripheral blood. The receptors were gathered from a man aged 35 to 55 who had recovered from COVID-19. Each CDR3 is given with its conserved first and last residue. The order of the fields is J gene, D gene, V gene, clone size, CDR3 protein, CDR3 DNA. A D gene is named only where the DNA matches it firmly. A clone size is listed for some rows: how often the clone was seen (once, few, many), or a class if it is expanded.

TRBJ2-5 NA TRBV27 NA CASNHQGIGSQYF TGTGCCAGCAATCATCAGGGGATTGGGTCCCAGTACTTC
TRBJ2-5 NA TRBV7-2 NA CASSLASGSETQYF TGTGCCAGCAGCTTAGCATCGGGGTCGGAGACCCAGTACTTC
TRBJ2-7 TRBD1 TRBV6-6 NA CASSTGQGFYEQYF TGTGCCAGCAGCACCGGACAGGGGTTCTACGAGCAGTACTTC
TRBJ2-1 TRBD1 TRBV6-6 NA CASSYSGQGANEQFF TGTGCCAGCAGTTACTCGGGACAGGGGGCGAATGAGCAGTTCTTC
TRBJ1-1 NA TRBV18 once CASSTTVMNTEAFF TGTGCCAGCTCAACGACAGTTATGAACACTGAAGCTTTCTTT
TRBJ2-3 NA TRBV6-4 NA CASSDSVDTDTQYF TGTGCCAGCAGTGACTCAGTAGACACAGATACGCAGTATTTT
TRBJ1-5 NA TRBV7-2 few CASSPTTGQPQHF TGTGCCAGCAGTCCCACCACAGGTCAGCCCCAGCATTTT
TRBJ1-5 NA TRBV19 NA CASSKGLIRNQPQHF TGTGCCAGTAGTAAGGGACTCATACGCAATCAGCCCCAGCATTTT
TRBJ1-1 NA TRBV19 NA CASSSRERVNTEAFF TGTGCCAGTAGTAGCCGGGAGCGGGTGAACACTGAAGCTTTCTTT
TRBJ2-7 TRBD1 TRBV4-1 NA CASSPSRDRGYEQYF TGCGCCAGCAGCCCATCTCGGGACAGGGGTTACGAGCAGTACTTC
TRBJ2-1 TRBD2 TRBV10-3 NA CAISESPGTSGGSDNEQFF TGTGCCATCAGTGAGTCCCCCGGGACTAGCGGGGGGTCCGACAATGAGCAGTTCTTC
TRBJ2-2 TRBD2 TRBV5-4 NA CASSFGLADTGELFF TGTGCCAGCAGCTTTGGACTAGCGGATACCGGGGAGCTGTTTTTT
TRBJ2-7 NA TRBV3-1/TRBV3-2 NA CASSRPDGGRGRNEQYF TGTGCCAGCAGCCGACCGGATGGGGGGCGGGGGCGAAACGAGCAGTACTTC
TRBJ1-1 TRBD1 TRBV4-3 NA CASSPGTGGTEAFF TGCGCCAGCAGCCCGGGGACAGGGGGCACTGAAGCTTTCTTT
TRBJ1-4 NA TRBV27 NA CASSLRAGRNEKLFF TGTGCCAGCAGTTTAAGGGCAGGGCGGAACGAAAAACTGTTTTTT
TRBJ2-5 NA TRBV7-7 NA CASSPDSNEETQYF TGTGCTAGCAGCCCGGACAGTAACGAAGAGACCCAGTACTTC
TRBJ2-7 NA TRBV19 NA CASSIKGVGSYEQYF TGTGCCAGTAGTATAAAAGGAGTCGGCTCCTACGAGCAGTACTTC
TRBJ1-2 TRBD1 TRBV19 NA CASSTTGEGYTF TGTGCCAGTAGTACCACAGGGGAGGGCTACACCTTC
TRBJ1-5 NA TRBV19 NA CASSRVPGGNQPQHF TGTGCCAGTAGTAGGGTCCCGGGGGGAAATCAGCCCCAGCATTTT
TRBJ1-2 NA TRBV29-1 once CSVPGETNYGYTF TGCAGCGTCCCGGGAGAAACTAACTATGGCTACACCTTC
TRBJ1-6 NA TRBV12-3/TRBV12-4 NA CASSLGPGSALHF TGTGCCAGCAGTCTAGGACCGGGATCGGCCCTCCACTTT
TRBJ2-1 TRBD2 TRBV4-3 NA CASSQEWTSGNDEQFF TGCGCCAGCAGCCAAGAGTGGACTAGCGGGAACGATGAGCAGTTCTTC
TRBJ2-3 TRBD2 TRBV7-8 NA CASSRGTGGNTDTQYF TGTGCCAGCAGCCGAGGAACGGGAGGGAACACAGATACGCAGTATTTT
TRBJ1-3 NA TRBV18 NA CASSPGGIAGNTIYF TGTGCCAGCTCACCCGGGGGGATTGCTGGAAACACCATATATTTT
TRBJ1-6 NA TRBV4-3 NA CASSQDFGRQALHF TGCGCCAGCAGCCAAGATTTTGGGAGACAGGCCCTCCACTTT
TRBJ2-4 TRBD2 TRBV18 NA CASSPQWGGSIQYF TGTGCCAGCTCACCACAATGGGGAGGGAGCATTCAGTACTTC
TRBJ2-3 NA TRBV4-1 NA CASSPGGGRTDTQYF TGCGCCAGCAGCCCGGGGGGCGGGCGGACAGATACGCAGTATTTT
TRBJ2-2 NA TRBV6-5 many CASSGRETGELFF TGTGCCAGTTCAGGACGGGAGACCGGGGAGCTGTTTTTT
TRBJ2-7 TRBD2 TRBV19 NA CASSTLAGGAYEQYF TGTGCCAGTAGTACCCTAGCGGGGGGCGCCTACGAGCAGTACTTC
TRBJ2-5 NA TRBV3-1/TRBV3-2 NA CASSYSVGHETQYF TGTGCCAGCAGCTATTCGGTGGGGCACGAGACCCAGTACTTC
TRBJ1-5 TRBD1 TRBV12-5 NA CASGSSGTGHQPQHF TGTGCTAGTGGTTCGTCTGGGACAGGCCATCAGCCCCAGCATTTT
TRBJ1-2 NA TRBV11-2 NA CASGAFYGYTF TGTGCCAGCGGGGCATTCTATGGCTACACCTTC